One sample yielded the 2 T cell receptor beta chains listed below, sequenced in a study of persistence of HIV-infected CD4 T cells. The libraries were made with immunoSEQ version 4 in survey mode. Repertoires were generated with immunoSEQ multiplex PCR, while TCRdb's copy carries only in-frame clones and drops some. The repertoire holds more than 45,000 clones, approximately 72% seen once, with under 3.5% in the top ten. Cells were stimulated with CMV-infected fibroblast lysates at 8.5 to 10 ug/mL. CD40L/CD69 double-negative CD45RO-high memory CD4+ T cells were collected. Their target antigens are unknown. The sample consisted of CD4+ T cells sorted from PBMCs after roughly 19-hour stimulation, taken from a patient who received antiretroviral therapy. Every receptor here comes from an adult man with HIV who was CMV-seropositive.

This sequence joins TRBV30 and TRBJ1-2; D is possibly TRBD1 (5 bases). The CDR3 covers 15 residues. Between the trimmed V and J ends, which lost 4 bases and 2 bases, there was a span of 17 bases. Germline assignment: CDR1 GTSNPN and CDR2 SVGIG (reference sequence). The CDR3 nucleotides read TGTGCCTGGAACTCTCCTGGGGACGGAAACTATGGCTACACCTTC. Amino acids: CAWNSPGDGNYGYTF.

V and J are TRBV7-2 and TRBJ1-2; unclear D gene. The CDR3 totals 14 residues. Looked up from germline, CDR1 is SGHTA and CDR2 is FQGNSA. Trimming left V 5 bases short and J 4 bases short, with 14 bases between. CDR3 DNA: TGTGCCAGCAGCCCTCCAGGCTACTTCTATGGCTACACCTTC. Amino acids: CASSPPGYFYGYTF. Combining the CDR3 with reference TRBV7-2 and TRBJ1-2 gives the whole variable domain GAGVSQSPSNKVTEKGKDVELRCDPISGHTALYWYRQSLGQGLEFLIYFQGNSAPDKSGLPSDRFSAERTGGSVSTLTIQRTQQEDSAVYLCASSPPGYFYGYTFGSGTRLTVV.